This T cell receptor (beta chain) came from a study of blood T cell repertoires in COVID-19. Germline-derived CDR1 and CDR2 are SGHDT and YYEEEE. Trimming removed 4 bases from V and 2 bases from J, with 10 bases in between. The CDR3 runs 15 residues. The method was immunoSEQ multiplex PCR; TCRdb's version includes in-frame clones alone and lacks a portion of them. Of 100,000 to 150,000 clones in the sample, over 60% were seen once. The TCR comes from a woman aged 70-85 years with acute or convalescent COVID-19. The sample taken for sequencing was peripheral blood. This chain connects TRBV5-6 to TRBJ2-6; tentatively, D is TRBD1 (6 bases). CDR3 sequence (DNA): TGTGCCAGCAGCATACAGGGAACTGGGGCCAACGTCCTGACTTTC. Protein product: CASSIQGTGANVLTF.